The 25 T cell receptor beta chains presented below share a single source sample, sequenced in a study of blood T cells in healthy people across ages. For the second PCR, which ran for about 6 to 11 cycles, a sample-barcoded 5' primer and a J-beta primer mix were used. Using its own MiXCR run on the 5' RACE reads, TCRdb lists one record per CDR3 protein. The profile shows just under 900,000 distinct CDR3 sequences, 29% of them singletons. The sequenced material came from blood. Source of these receptors: a woman older than 75 in good health.

This clonotype has ten or more counts. V gene TRBV20-1 combines with J gene TRBJ2-3; 9 bases agree with TRBD2. The ends lost 3 bases at V and 0 bases at J; junction bases unmatched: 13. The CDR3 sequence is 18 residues long. Germline V gene lookup returns CDR1 DFQATT and CDR2 SNEGSKA (reference sequence). The CDR3 sequence is CSASELAGARPSTDTQYF. The CDR3, as DNA: TGCAGTGCTAGTGAGTTAGCGGGGGCCCGGCCTAGCACAGATACGCAGTATTTT.

The V gene is TRBV4-3, the J gene TRBJ1-2; TRBD1 agrees at 7 bases. Trimming removed 0 bases from V and 7 bases from J; junction bases left unmatched: 8. Looked up from germline, CDR1 is LGHNA and CDR2 is YSLEER. The CDR3 length is 15 residues. CDR3 protein: CASSQDGGRGLGYTF. CDR3 bases: TGCGCCAGCAGCCAAGATGGGGGGAGGGGGCTTGGCTACACCTTC.

This chain links TRBV25-1 with TRBJ2-5; D gene uncertain. Trimming shortened V by 2 bases and J by 2 bases, and 9 bases separated the two germline ends. The CDR3 contains 14 residues. The V gene's germline CDR1 is MGHDK and CDR2 SYGVNS. The CDR3 protein is CASSEAYLQETQYF. In DNA form, the CDR3 reads TGTGCCAGCAGTGAAGCTTACCTACAAGAGACCCAGTACTTC. The full variable domain, in which reference TRBV25-1 and TRBJ2-5 provide the parts outside the CDR3, is EADIYQTPRYLVIGTGKKITLECSQTMGHDKMYWYQQDPGMELHLIHYSYGVNSTEKGDLSSESTVSRIRTEHFPLTLESARPSHTSQYLCASSEAYLQETQYFGPGTRLLVL.

Turning to this clonotype: Possible read error: a much larger clone is one base away. DNA for the CDR3: TGTGCCGGCAGCTTAGAGTCTAGCGGGGCCGGGACCCAGTACTTC. It encodes CAGSLESSGAGTQYF. The chain uses TRBV7-2 and TRBJ2-5; 9 bases line up with TRBD2. The CDR3 consists of 15 residues. Germline V gene lookup returns CDR1 SGHTA and CDR2 FQGNSA.

This clonotype was observed a few times. The rearrangement links TRBV6-2 or TRBV6-3 to TRBJ1-1; tentatively, D is TRBD1 (5 bases). This CDR3 has 13 amino acids. V lost 6 bases and J 9 bases, leaving 17 bases between the germline ends. In germline, CDR1 is MNHEY, CDR2 SVGEGT. CDR3 loop: CASSYTTEQQAFF. Here the CDR3 DNA reads TGTGCCAGCAGCTACACGACAGAACAACAAGCTTTCTTT.

This clonotype was counted a few times. The chain carries TRBV10-2 and TRBJ2-7; TRBD2 matches at 8 bases. Trimming took 0 bases from V and 3 from J; bases not matched to a gene: 1. CDR3 size: 14 residues. Germline assignment: CDR1 WSHSY and CDR2 SAAADI. DNA of the CDR3: TGCGCCAGCAGTGAGTCGAGCGGGGGCTACGAGCAGTACTTC. It codes for CASSESSGGYEQYF.

This clonotype was detected many times. This chain joins TRBV20-1 and TRBJ2-3; 11 bases are a match to TRBD1. Germline CDR1 and CDR2: DFQATT and SNEGSKA (reference sequence). The length of the CDR3 is 14 residues. J gave up 4 bases and V 6 bases, and 6 bases lay outside the gene matches. The CDR3 nucleotides read TGCAGTGCCGGACGGGACAGGGGGGCAGATACGCAGTATTTT. This translates into CSAGRDRGADTQYF.

In its sample, this clonotype was seen a few times. The gene calls are TRBV29-1 and TRBJ2-2, with D tentatively TRBD1 (7 bases). Trimming removed 5 bases at V and 6 bases at J, with 13 bases between. The length of the CDR3 is 13 residues. Per the germline V gene, CDR1 is SQVTM and CDR2 is ANQGSEA. The CDR3 reads CSVRQGGAGELFF. The CDR3 nucleotides read TGCAGCGTTCGACAGGGAGGCGCCGGGGAGCTGTTTTTT.

This chain uses TRBV2 with TRBJ1-2; 10 bases are a match to TRBD1. This CDR3 region has 14 residues. From germline, CDR1 is SNHLY and CDR2 FYNNEI. The V gene end was trimmed by 6 bases and the J gene end by 9 bases; junction bases not matched to a gene: 10. In DNA, the CDR3 is TGTGCCAGCAGCCGGGACAGGGGTGGAGGGAGCTACACCTTC. This gives the protein CASSRDRGGGSYTF.

About this clonotype: Possible read error: a much larger clone is one base away. The chain recombines TRBV6-6 with TRBJ2-3; possibly TRBD1 or TRBD2 for D (6 bases each). Trimming shortened V by 6 bases and J by 4 bases, and 17 bases separated the two germline ends. CDR3 length equals 15 residues. Germline CDR1 is MNHNY and CDR2 is SVGAGI (reference sequence). This chain's CDR3 is CASSHRDGGADTQYF. The CDR3 bases are TGTGCCAGCAGCCACCGGGACGGGGGCGCAGATACGCAGTATTTT.

The chain carries TRBV29-1 and TRBJ2-5; 7 positions match TRBD2. V was clipped by 4 bases and J by 4 bases; unmatched bases: 9. The CDR3 is 14 amino acids. CDR1 and CDR2 from the germline V gene are SQVTM and ANQGSEA. The CDR3 DNA reads TGCAGCGTTGGGAGCGGGACGGGAGGAGAGACCCAGTACTTC. Amino acids: CSVGSGTGGETQYF.

The genes are TRBV6-2 or TRBV6-3 and TRBJ2-5; possibly TRBD1 for D (6 bases). This CDR3 has 14 amino acids. The germline V and J ends were trimmed by 8 bases and 11 bases, with 24 bases remaining between them. Germline assignment: CDR1 MNHEY and CDR2 SVGEGT. CDR3 in amino acids: CASSTGQWYNEQYF. CDR3 sequence (DNA): TGTGCCAGCTCTACAGGGCAGTGGTACAATGAGCAGTACTTC.

As regards this clonotype: The CDR3 carries no conserved terminal phenylalanine or tryptophan, so it likely arises from a read error. The DNA is omitted, as the CDR3 cannot be located on it reliably, and the CDR3 follows TCRdb's listing. This sequence joins TRBV12-3 or TRBV12-4 and TRBJ2-3; the D segment call TRBD1 is taken from the table without a DNA check. The CDR3 is 14 amino acids in total, end residues counted. CDR3 residues: CASNLAGGLDTEYS.

This clonotype has a count of ten or more. This sequence joins TRBV6-2 or TRBV6-3 and TRBJ2-1; 9 bases align to TRBD1. CDR3 length equals 14 residues. Unmatched junction bases numbered 2, after V lost 3 bases and J lost 5 bases. CDR1 is MNHEY and CDR2 is SVGEGT in the germline V gene. The CDR3 protein is CASSYWDRDNEQFF. The CDR3 nucleotides are TGTGCCAGCAGTTATTGGGACAGGGACAATGAGCAGTTCTTC.

In regard to this clonotype: A read error may produce the germline difference seen at one junction end. The rearrangement uses TRBV3-1 and TRBJ2-4; 11 bases align to TRBD1. The J call may be in error: the DNA end matches TRBJ2-7 better. CDR3 size: 13 residues. Germline CDR1 reads LGHDT; CDR2 reads YNNKEL (reference sequence). The CDR3 DNA reads as TGTGTCAGCAGCCCGGGACAGGGGGACGAGCAGTACTTC. It translates to CVSSPGQGDEQYF.

This clonotype was picked up many times. The J gene is TRBJ2-3, the V gene TRBV5-1; D remains ambiguous. Trimming stripped 4 bases from V and 2 bases from J, with 14 bases between. The CDR3 totals 15 residues. The V gene's germline CDR1 is SGHRS and CDR2 YFSETQ. The CDR3 DNA is TGCGCCAGCAGCAAAACACATACCTACACAGATACGCAGTATTTT. Translating it yields CASSKTHTYTDTQYF.

The chain uses TRBV11-3 and TRBJ1-2; 7 bases line up with TRBD1. This CDR3 is built from 16 residues. Unmatched junction bases numbered 12, after V lost 3 bases and J lost 5 bases. In germline, CDR1 is SGHNT, CDR2 YENEEA. CDR3 residues: CASSFSGGQLVYGYTF. DNA of the CDR3: TGTGCCAGCAGCTTTTCGGGGGGACAGCTAGTTTATGGCTACACCTTC. Looking up the rest from reference TRBV11-3 and TRBJ1-2 gives the full variable domain: EAGVVQSPRYKIIEKKQPVAFWCNPISGHNTLYWYLQNLGQGPELLIRYENEEAVDDSQLPKDRFSAERLKGVDSTLKIQPAELGDSAVYLCASSFSGGQLVYGYTFGSGTRLTVV.

This rearrangement joins TRBV9 to TRBJ1-1; D possibly corresponds to TRBD1 (5 bases). The length of the CDR3 is 14 residues. With 0 bases removed from V and 9 bases from J, the gap between germline ends came to 15 bases. Per germline, CDR1 SGDLS and CDR2 YYNGEE. The chain's CDR3 is CASSVAGGSAQAFF. For the CDR3, the DNA is TGTGCCAGCAGCGTAGCTGGGGGGAGTGCCCAAGCTTTCTTT.

This clonotype was found many times. The genes are TRBV5-1 and TRBJ2-5; D not resolved. Germline V gene sequence: CDR1 SGHRS, CDR2 YFSETQ. Trimming took 0 bases from V and 0 from J, leaving 6 bases between them. The CDR3 has 14 amino acids. In DNA form, the CDR3 reads TGCGCCAGCAGCTTGGGAGTTGACCAAGAGACCCAGTACTTC. Translation: CASSLGVDQETQYF. The full variable domain, with the rest looked up from reference TRBV5-1 and TRBJ2-5, is KAGVTQTPRYLIKTRGQQVTLSCSPISGHRSVSWYQQTPGQGLQFLFEYFSETQRNKGNFPGRFSGRQFSNSRSEMNVSTLELGDSALYLCASSLGVDQETQYFGPGTRLLVL.

The genes are TRBV27 and TRBJ1-2; D might be TRBD1 (5 bases). V gave up 5 bases and J gave up 8 bases, with 12 bases separating them. CDR1 is MNHEY, CDR2 SMNVEV, per germline (reference sequence). The CDR3 loop spans 12 amino acids. In DNA, the CDR3 is TGTGCCAGCAGTCATATTGGGGGGGGCTACACCTTC. Its protein product is CASSHIGGGYTF.

V is TRBV5-1 and J is TRBJ2-3, with D perhaps TRBD1 or TRBD2 (5 bases each). Germline V CDR1 and CDR2: SGHRS, YFSETQ. V was shortened by 3 bases and J by 0 bases, with 17 bases between the two germline ends. The CDR3 spans 17 residues. In nucleotides, the CDR3 is TGCGCCAGCAGCTGGGACCCCCGGGCGGACAGCACAGATACGCAGTATTTT. It yields the protein CASSWDPRADSTDTQYF.

As concerns this clonotype: A read error may explain this, as a much larger clone is one base away. The V and J genes are TRBV10-1 and TRBJ2-6, with D unresolved. The germline gives CDR1 WNHNN, CDR2 SYGVQD (reference sequence). The CDR3 consists of 15 residues. Trimming pared 0 bases from V and 0 bases from J, leaving 3 bases between. CDR3 DNA sequence: TGCGCCAGCAGTGAGTCTACCTCTGGGGCCAACGTCCTGACTTTC. Protein sequence: CASSESTSGANVLTF.

This clonotype has a handful of counts. V is TRBV5-5 and J is TRBJ1-5; no definite D call. Trimming stripped 0 bases from V and 6 bases from J, with 13 bases between. CDR1 SGHKS and CDR2 YYEKEE come from the germline V gene (reference sequence). The CDR3 loop spans 15 amino acids. CDR3 in amino acids: CASSLVGFTIQPQHF. The CDR3 DNA is TGTGCCAGCAGCTTGGTGGGGTTCACCATTCAGCCCCAGCATTTT.

This clonotype was counted at least ten times. CDR3 amino acids: CASSYGGLGGANVLTF. The CDR3 DNA sequence: TGTGCCAGCAGTTACGGTGGGTTAGGAGGGGCCAACGTCCTGACTTTC. The chain has TRBV6-2 or TRBV6-3 and TRBJ2-6; D gene unclear. Trimming took off 2 bases at V and 4 bases at J, with 12 bases between the two ends. The CDR3 totals 16 residues. Per the germline V gene, CDR1 is MNHEY and CDR2 is SVGEGT.

Note on this clonotype: The junction does not match germline at one end; this may be a read error. The J gene is TRBJ2-1, the V gene TRBV2; TRBD2 matches 13 bases. Germline V gene data show CDR1 as SNHLY and CDR2 as FYNNEI. This CDR3 comprises 17 residues. The DNA of the CDR3 is TGTGTCAGCAGTGAAGTAGGGACTAGCGGGGTGTACAATGAGCAGTTCTTC. Its protein product is CVSSEVGTSGVYNEQFF.